The sequence of this TCR beta chain was determined in a study of cytomegalovirus exposure and HLA in healthy donors. Looking at the study overall: The study's early data release held around 85 million unique TCRs from HLA-typed donors. Study outcomes and limitations: Sequencing likely caused a cluster of highly shared sequence variants.

Vbeta (60) and Jbeta (13) primers were used in the PCR. Authors' methods: Later work found around 72 million unique TCR beta chains, with about 10 million shared. TCRdb's table, derived via immunoSEQ multiplex PCR, lists solely in-frame clones and lacks some. That table furnishes V, J and clone size, whereas the DNA furnished D and trimming. The sample includes tens of thousands of clones, approximately 80% seen only once; the top ten take 2.5% to 3%. V shed 5 bases and J shed 4 bases, with 18 bases lying between them. CDR1 and CDR2 from the germline V gene are SGHNT and YENEEA. This CDR3 comprises 16 residues. A note on this clone: What it recognizes is unknown.

The donors were healthy bone marrow donors. This chain connects TRBV11-3 to TRBJ1-5; D not resolved. Sequencing was performed on PBMCs. This receptor was obtained from a woman in her twenties or thirties in good health and CMV-seronegative. The CDR3 reads CASSTTRVGRNQPQHF. The CDR3 DNA is TGTGCCAGCAGCACTACGAGGGTCGGGCGGAATCAGCCCCAGCATTTT. Complete variable domain (other parts from reference TRBV11-3 and TRBJ1-5): EAGVVQSPRYKIIEKKQPVAFWCNPISGHNTLYWYLQNLGQGPELLIRYENEEAVDDSQLPKDRFSAERLKGVDSTLKIQPAELGDSAVYLCASSTTRVGRNQPQHFGDGTRLSIL.